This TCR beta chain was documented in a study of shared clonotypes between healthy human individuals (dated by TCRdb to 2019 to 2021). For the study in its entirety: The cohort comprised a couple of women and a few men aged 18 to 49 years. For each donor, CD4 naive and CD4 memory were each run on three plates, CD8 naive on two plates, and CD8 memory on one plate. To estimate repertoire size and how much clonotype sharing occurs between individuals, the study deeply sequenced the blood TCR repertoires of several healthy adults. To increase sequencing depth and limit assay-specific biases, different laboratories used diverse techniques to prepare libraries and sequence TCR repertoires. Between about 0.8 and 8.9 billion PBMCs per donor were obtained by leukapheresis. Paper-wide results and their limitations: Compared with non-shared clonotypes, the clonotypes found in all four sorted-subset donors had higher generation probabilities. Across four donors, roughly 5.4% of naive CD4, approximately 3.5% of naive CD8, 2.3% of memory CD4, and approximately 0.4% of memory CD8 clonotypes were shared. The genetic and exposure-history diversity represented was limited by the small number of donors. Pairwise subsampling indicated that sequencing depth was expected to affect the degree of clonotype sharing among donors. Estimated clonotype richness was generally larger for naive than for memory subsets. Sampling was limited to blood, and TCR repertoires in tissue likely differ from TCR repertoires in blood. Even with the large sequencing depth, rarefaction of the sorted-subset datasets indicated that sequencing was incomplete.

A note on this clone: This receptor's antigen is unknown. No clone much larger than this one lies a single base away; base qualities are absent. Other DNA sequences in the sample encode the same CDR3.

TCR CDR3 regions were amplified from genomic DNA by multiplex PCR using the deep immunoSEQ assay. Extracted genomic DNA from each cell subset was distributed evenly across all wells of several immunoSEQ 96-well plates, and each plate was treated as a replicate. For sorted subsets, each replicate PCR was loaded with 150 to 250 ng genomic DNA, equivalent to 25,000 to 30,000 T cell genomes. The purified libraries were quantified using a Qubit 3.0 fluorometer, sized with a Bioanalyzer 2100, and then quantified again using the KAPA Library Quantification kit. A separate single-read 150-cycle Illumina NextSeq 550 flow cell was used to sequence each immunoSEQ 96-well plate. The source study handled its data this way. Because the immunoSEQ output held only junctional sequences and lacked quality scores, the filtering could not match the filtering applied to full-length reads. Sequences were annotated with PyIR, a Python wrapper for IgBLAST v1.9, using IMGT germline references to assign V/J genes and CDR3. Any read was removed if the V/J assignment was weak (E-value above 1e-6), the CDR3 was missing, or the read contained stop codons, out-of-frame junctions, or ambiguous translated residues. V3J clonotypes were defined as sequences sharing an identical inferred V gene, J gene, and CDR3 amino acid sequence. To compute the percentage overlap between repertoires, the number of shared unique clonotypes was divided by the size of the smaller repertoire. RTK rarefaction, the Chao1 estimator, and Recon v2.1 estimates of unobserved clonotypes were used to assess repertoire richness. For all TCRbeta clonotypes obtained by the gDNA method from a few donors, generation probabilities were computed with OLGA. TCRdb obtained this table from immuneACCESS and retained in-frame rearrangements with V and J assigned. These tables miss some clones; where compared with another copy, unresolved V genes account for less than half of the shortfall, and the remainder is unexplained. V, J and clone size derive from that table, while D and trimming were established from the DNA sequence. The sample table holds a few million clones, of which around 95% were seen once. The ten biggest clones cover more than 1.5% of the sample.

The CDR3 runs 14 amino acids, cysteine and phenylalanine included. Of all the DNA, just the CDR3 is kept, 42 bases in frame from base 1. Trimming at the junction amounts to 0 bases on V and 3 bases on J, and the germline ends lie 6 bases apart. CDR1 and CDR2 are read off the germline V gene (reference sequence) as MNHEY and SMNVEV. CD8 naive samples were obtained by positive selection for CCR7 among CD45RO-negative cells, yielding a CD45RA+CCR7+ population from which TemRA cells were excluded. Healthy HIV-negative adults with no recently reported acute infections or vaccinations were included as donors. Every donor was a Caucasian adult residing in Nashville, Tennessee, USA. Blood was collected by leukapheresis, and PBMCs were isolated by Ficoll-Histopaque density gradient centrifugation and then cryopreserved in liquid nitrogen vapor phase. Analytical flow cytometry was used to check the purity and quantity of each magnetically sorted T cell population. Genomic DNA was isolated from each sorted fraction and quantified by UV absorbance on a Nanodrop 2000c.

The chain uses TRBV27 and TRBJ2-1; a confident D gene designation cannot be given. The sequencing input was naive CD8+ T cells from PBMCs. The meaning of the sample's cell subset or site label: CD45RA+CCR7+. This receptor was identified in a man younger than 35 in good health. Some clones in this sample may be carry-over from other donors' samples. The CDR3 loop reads CASSLSSYYNEQFF. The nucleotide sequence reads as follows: TGTGCCAGCAGTTTATCATCATACTACAATGAGCAGTTCTTC.